This T cell receptor beta chain was found in a study of blood T cell repertoires in COVID-19. The CDR3 runs to 14 residues. Trimming shortened V by 8 bases and J by 2 bases, and 13 bases separated the two germline ends. CDR1 is MNHEY and CDR2 is SVGAGI in the germline V gene. TCRdb's copy holds only in-frame clones and misses some; the assay was immunoSEQ multiplex PCR. The data show 120,000 to 150,000 clones, approximately 80% seen once. V gene TRBV6-5 combines with J gene TRBJ1-3, with TRBD1 as a possible D gene (5 bases). The source of this sequence is a woman aged 40 to 49 with active or convalescent COVID-19. The sample comprised peripheral blood. The DNA of the CDR3 is TGTGCCAGCTCCTGGGGGGATACTGGAAACACCATATATTTT. The encoded protein is CASSWGDTGNTIYF.